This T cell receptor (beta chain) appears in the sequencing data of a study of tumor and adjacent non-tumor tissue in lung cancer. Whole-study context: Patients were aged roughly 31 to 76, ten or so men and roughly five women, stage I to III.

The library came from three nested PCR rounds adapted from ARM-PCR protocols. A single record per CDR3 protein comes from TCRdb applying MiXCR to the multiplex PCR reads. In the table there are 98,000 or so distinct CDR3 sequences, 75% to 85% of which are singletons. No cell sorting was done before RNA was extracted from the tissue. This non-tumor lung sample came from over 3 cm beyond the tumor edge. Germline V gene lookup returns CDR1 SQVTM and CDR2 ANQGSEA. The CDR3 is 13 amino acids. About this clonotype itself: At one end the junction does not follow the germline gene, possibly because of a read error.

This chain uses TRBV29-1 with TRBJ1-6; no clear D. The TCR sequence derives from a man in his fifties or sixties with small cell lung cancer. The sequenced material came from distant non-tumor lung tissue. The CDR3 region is CRARSSYNTPLHF. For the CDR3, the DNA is TGCAGGGCGAGGAGCTCCTATAATACACCCCTCCACTTT.